These T cell receptor beta chains were read from a single sample in a study of blood T cell repertoires in COVID-19. Generated by immunoSEQ multiplex PCR, the TCRdb table keeps only in-frame clones and is missing some. There are 90,000 to 120,000 clones in the sample; about 91% occur only once, and roughly 6.6% lies in the top ten. Specimen: peripheral blood. These receptors originate from a man between 45 and 60 years old with active or convalescent COVID-19. CDR3s include the opening cysteine and the closing phenylalanine or tryptophan. The order of the fields is J gene, D gene, clone size, V gene, CDR3 DNA, CDR3 protein. A D gene is named only where the DNA matches it firmly. The size field is filled for only some rows; it gives once, few, many or a size class.

>TRBJ2-3|-|-|TRBV29-1
TGCAGCGTTGATGGGCAGGCTGGGGGGGATACGCAGTATTTT
CSVDGQAGGDTQYF
>TRBJ2-7|TRBD2|once|TRBV13
TGTGCCAGCAGCCTTCTAGCGGTAGCCTACGAGCAGTACTTC
CASSLLAVAYEQYF
>TRBJ1-3|-|few|TRBV19
TGTGCCAGTAGCAATTTCAGGATCTCTGGAAACACCATATATTTT
CASSNFRISGNTIYF
>TRBJ2-3|-|-|TRBV19
TGTGCCAGTAGTCTCACCCGGGACATGGTCGCAGATACGCAGTATTTT
CASSLTRDMVADTQYF
>TRBJ2-7|TRBD2|-|TRBV7-8
TGTGCCAGCAGCTTACGGCGGCTAGCGGGAGGGAACGAGCAGTACTTC
CASSLRRLAGGNEQYF
>TRBJ1-2|-|-|TRBV7-9
TGTGCCAGCAGCTTTCAAGCGGGCGGCTACACCTTC
CASSFQAGGYTF
>TRBJ1-5|-|once|TRBV19
TGTGCCAGTAGTATTTTTTCGGGGGGCAATCAGCCCCAGCATTTT
CASSIFSGGNQPQHF
>TRBJ2-3|-|-|TRBV5-4
TGTGCCAGCAGCTTGGCTTCAGATACGCAGTATTTT
CASSLASDTQYF
>TRBJ2-2|TRBD1|-|TRBV2
TGTGCCAGCAGTGATTCTACAGGGGGCTTCACCGGGGAGCTGTTTTTT
CASSDSTGGFTGELFF
>TRBJ2-7|TRBD1|-|TRBV15
TGTGCCACCAGCAGAGTTCCCTCTAGGGACAGGGGGTACGAGCAGTACTTC
CATSRVPSRDRGYEQYF
>TRBJ2-7|TRBD1|once|TRBV7-2
TGTGCCAGCAGCTTGGACAGGGGGAATATCGAGCAGTACTTC
CASSLDRGNIEQYF
>TRBJ2-7|-|-|TRBV5-5
TGTGCCAGCAGCCCCCACCATCCAGGCTCCTACGAGCAGTACTTC
CASSPHHPGSYEQYF
>TRBJ1-4|TRBD1|once|TRBV18
TGTGCCAGCTCACCGCGCACAGGGGCCGATAATGAAAAACTGTTTTTT
CASSPRTGADNEKLFF
>TRBJ2-5|TRBD1|-|TRBV15
TGTGCCACCAGCAGAGATAGGGGGCGGGCCGGCGAGACCCAGTACTTC
CATSRDRGRAGETQYF
>TRBJ2-7|-|-|TRBV10-3
TGTGCCATCAGTGAGTCGGGGGGGCCTGGGAGTGGCGAGCAGTACTTC
CAISESGGPGSGEQYF
>TRBJ2-1|TRBD2|-|TRBV6-4
TGTGCCAGCAGTGAAGGTAGCGGGAGGGCCGATGAGCAGTTCTTC
CASSEGSGRADEQFF
>TRBJ2-5|-|once|TRBV12-3/TRBV12-4
TGTGCCAGCAGTCTCACCAATAGCGAGACCCAGTACTTC
CASSLTNSETQYF
>TRBJ1-1|TRBD1|-|TRBV30
TGTGCCTGGAGTGTCTACAGGGGGCCAGCTTTCTTT
CAWSVYRGPAFF
>TRBJ2-7|TRBD2|-|TRBV7-2
TGTGCCAGCAGCTTAGCGGGAGCGGGAGGGCCCTACGAGCAGTACTTC
CASSLAGAGGPYEQYF
>TRBJ2-6|-|-|TRBV6-5
TGTGCCAGCAGTTACGATAGAGCTGGGGCCAACGTCCTGACTTTC
CASSYDRAGANVLTF
>TRBJ2-7|-|-|TRBV5-4
TGTGCCAGCAGCTTGGACAGGGTCGCCTACGAGCAGTACTTC
CASSLDRVAYEQYF
>TRBJ2-6|TRBD2|-|TRBV7-9
TGTGCCAGCAGCTTAGGAATAGCGGGAATCTCTGGGGCCAACGTCCTGACTTTC
CASSLGIAGISGANVLTF
>TRBJ1-2|TRBD1|-|TRBV5-1
TGCGCCAGCAGCAGACAGGGATCGGAAGGCTACACCTTC
CASSRQGSEGYTF
>TRBJ1-5|-|few|TRBV6-2/TRBV6-3
TGTGCCAGCAGTTCCCAGAGGCTGAGGACAAATCAGCCCCAGCATTTT
CASSSQRLRTNQPQHF
>TRBJ2-5|TRBD1|few|TRBV2
TGTGCCAGCAGTGAAGACAGGGGGTTTCAAGAGACCCAGTACTTC
CASSEDRGFQETQYF
>TRBJ2-3|TRBD2|-|TRBV2
TGTGCCAGCACCCCTCGGACTAGCGTGACAGATACGCAGTATTTT
CASTPRTSVTDTQYF
>TRBJ2-7|TRBD2|-|TRBV11-2
TGTGCCAGCACCAAGACTAGCGGGAGTTTCGAGCAGTACTTC
CASTKTSGSFEQYF
>TRBJ2-7|-|-|TRBV7-9
TGTGCCAGCAGGGGCTTTAGCTCCTACGAGCAGTACTTC
CASRGFSSYEQYF
>TRBJ1-1|TRBD1|-|TRBV23-1
TGCGCCAGCAGTCATCCTCCAGGGACAGTTTATGGAAACACTGAAGCTTTCTTT
CASSHPPGTVYGNTEAFF
>TRBJ2-4|-|-|TRBV7-2
TGTGCCAGCAGCTCCCCGGTAAGGGGAACCAAAAACATTCAGTACTTC
CASSSPVRGTKNIQYF
>TRBJ1-6|-|-|TRBV4-1
TGCGCCAGCAGCCAAGATGAGCGGCTGAATTCACCCCTCCACTTT
CASSQDERLNSPLHF
>TRBJ1-5|TRBD1|-|TRBV6-1
TGTGCCAGCAGTGAAAGTACAGGGGTTCAGCCCCAGCATTTT
CASSESTGVQPQHF
>TRBJ1-5|-|-|TRBV30
TGTGCCTTGGGTCGGGGCAATCAGCCCCAGCATTTT
CALGRGNQPQHF
>TRBJ1-1|-|-|TRBV27
TGTGCCAGCAGTCCGGGAATTAGAAGCACTGAAGCTTTCTTT
CASSPGIRSTEAFF
>TRBJ2-7|TRBD2|-|TRBV2
TGTGCCAGCAGTGAAGAACTAGCGGGACCCTACGAGCAGTACTTC
CASSEELAGPYEQYF
>TRBJ2-1|TRBD2|-|TRBV4-3
TGCGCCAGCAGCCAAGTTGGGGGGGGGTTCTACAATGAGCAGTTCTTC
CASSQVGGGFYNEQFF
>TRBJ2-7|TRBD1|once|TRBV19
TGTGCCAGCAGGGGGCTAGGGTACGAGCAGTACTTC
CASRGLGYEQYF
>TRBJ2-1|TRBD2|-|TRBV7-6
TGTGCCAGCAGCTTAGGTAGCGGGAGCTACAATGAGCAGTTCTTC
CASSLGSGSYNEQFF
>TRBJ1-2|-|-|TRBV6-1
TGTGCCAGCAGTGAGATCCGAGGGAACAACTATGGCTACACCTTC
CASSEIRGNNYGYTF
>TRBJ1-2|TRBD1|-|TRBV2
TGTGCCAGCAGTGAAACGGGACAGGGGAACTATGGCTACACCTTC
CASSETGQGNYGYTF
>TRBJ2-7|-|few|TRBV4-1
TGCGCCAGCAGCCGCCTTGGAGGGACCCACGAGCAGTACTTC
CASSRLGGTHEQYF
>TRBJ1-5|TRBD1|-|TRBV6-5
TGTGCCAGCAGCACTGACAGGGGCCGGGGGCAGCCCCAGCATTTT
CASSTDRGRGQPQHF
>TRBJ2-7|TRBD2|-|TRBV6-1
TGTGCCAGCAGTGACCTATTTCGGCTTGAGGGAGGGCAAAGGCAGTACTTC
CASSDLFRLEGGQRQYF
>TRBJ2-7|TRBD2|-|TRBV6-5
TGTGCCAGCAGTTACTCAGGCGGGGGGCATTACGAGCAGTACTTC
CASSYSGGGHYEQYF
>TRBJ1-4|-|-|TRBV30
TGTGCCTGGAGTGTCACAGGAACTAATGAAAAACTGTTTTTT
CAWSVTGTNEKLFF
>TRBJ2-3|TRBD2|-|TRBV15
TGTGCCACCAGCAGGAGAAGCCTAGCGGGAGGGGCAGATACGCAGTATTTT
CATSRRSLAGGADTQYF
>TRBJ1-2|-|-|TRBV28
TGTGCCAGCAGTAGATCATATCTAAACTATGGCTACACCTTC
CASSRSYLNYGYTF
>TRBJ1-1|-|few|TRBV6-1
TGTGCCAGCAGTGAGAATCGAGGCCAAGAAGCTTTCTTT
CASSENRGQEAFF
>TRBJ1-4|-|-|TRBV4-1
TGCGCCAGCAGCCAAGGCCCCCTAAATGAAAAACTGTTTTTT
CASSQGPLNEKLFF
>TRBJ1-5|TRBD1|once|TRBV27
TGTGCCAGCAGTTTATCTGGACAGGGTTTTCAGCCCCAGCATTTT
CASSLSGQGFQPQHF
>TRBJ1-5|TRBD1|once|TRBV28
TGTGCCAGCAGTTCTCGACAGGGAGGCAATCAGCCCCAGCATTTT
CASSSRQGGNQPQHF
>TRBJ2-7|-|-|TRBV21-1
TGTGCCAGCAGCGTAACCGGACAGGGAAAGGAGGTAAGGTCCTACGAGCAGTACTTC
CASSVTGQGKEVRSYEQYF
>TRBJ1-5|TRBD1|-|TRBV4-2
TGTGCCAGCAGCCAACATCAGGGGGGGGACAGGGGCAATCAGCCCCAGCATTTT
CASSQHQGGDRGNQPQHF
>TRBJ1-1|-|-|TRBV28
TGTGCCACCAACACCGGGGACACTGAAGCTTTCTTT
CATNTGDTEAFF
>TRBJ2-2|-|-|TRBV5-1
TGCGCCAGCAGCTATTCGGCTAGCACCACTAGGACCGGGGAGCTGTTTTTT
CASSYSASTTRTGELFF